This T cell receptor beta chain was identified during a study of shared clonotypes between healthy human individuals. Regarding the study as a whole: The diversity represented, both genetic and in exposure history, was limited by few donors.

Profiling relied on immunoSEQ multiplex PCR, and the TCRdb table lists in-frame clones only, not all of them. The data show under 350,000 clones, roughly 87% seen once. Every donor, a Caucasian adult, lived in Nashville, Tennessee. CDR1 and CDR2 (germline): MNHEY, SMNVEV (reference sequence). The CDR3 is 16 amino acids. V was trimmed by 3 bases and J by 1 base, leaving 14 bases between them. This clone was counted a few times. Antigen unknown. V usage is TRBV27 and J usage is TRBJ2-3; TRBD2 might be the D (7 bases). The sequencing input was memory CD8+ T cells sorted from blood. The subset: CD45RO+ cells pooled with CCR7-negative TemRA cells. The receptor comes from a man between 18 and 35 years old in good health. The CDR3 here is CASSLGGGAGTDTQYF. Here the CDR3 DNA reads TGTGCCAGCAGTTTGGGGGGGGGCGCGGGCACAGATACGCAGTATTTT.